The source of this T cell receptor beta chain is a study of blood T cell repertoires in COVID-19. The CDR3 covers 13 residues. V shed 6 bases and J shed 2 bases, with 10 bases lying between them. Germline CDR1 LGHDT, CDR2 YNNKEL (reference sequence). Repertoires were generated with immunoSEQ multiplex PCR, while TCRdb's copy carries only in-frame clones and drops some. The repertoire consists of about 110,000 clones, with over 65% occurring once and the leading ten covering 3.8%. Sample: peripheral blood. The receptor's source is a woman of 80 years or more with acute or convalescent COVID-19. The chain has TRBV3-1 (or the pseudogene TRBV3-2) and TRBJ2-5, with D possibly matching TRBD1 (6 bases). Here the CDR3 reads CASSRTEQETQYF. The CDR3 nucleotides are TGTGCCAGCAGTCGGACAGAACAAGAGACCCAGTACTTC.